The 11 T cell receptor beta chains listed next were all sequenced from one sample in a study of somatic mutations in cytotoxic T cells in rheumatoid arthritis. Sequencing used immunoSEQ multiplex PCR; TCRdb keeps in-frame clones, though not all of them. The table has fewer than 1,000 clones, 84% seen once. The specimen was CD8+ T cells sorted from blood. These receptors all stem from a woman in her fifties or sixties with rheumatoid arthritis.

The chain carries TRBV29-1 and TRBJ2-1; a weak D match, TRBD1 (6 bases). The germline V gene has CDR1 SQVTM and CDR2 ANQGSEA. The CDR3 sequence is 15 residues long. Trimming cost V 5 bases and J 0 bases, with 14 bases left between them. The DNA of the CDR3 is TGCAGCGTTACGGACAGTTCCAGCTCCTACAATGAGCAGTTCTTC. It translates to CSVTDSSSSYNEQFF.

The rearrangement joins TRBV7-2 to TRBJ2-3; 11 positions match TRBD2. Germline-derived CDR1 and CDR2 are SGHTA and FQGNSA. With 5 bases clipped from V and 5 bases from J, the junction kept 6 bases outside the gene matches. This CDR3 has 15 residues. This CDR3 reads CASSAPGLAVDTQYF. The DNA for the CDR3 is TGTGCCAGCAGCGCCCCGGGACTAGCGGTAGATACGCAGTATTTT.

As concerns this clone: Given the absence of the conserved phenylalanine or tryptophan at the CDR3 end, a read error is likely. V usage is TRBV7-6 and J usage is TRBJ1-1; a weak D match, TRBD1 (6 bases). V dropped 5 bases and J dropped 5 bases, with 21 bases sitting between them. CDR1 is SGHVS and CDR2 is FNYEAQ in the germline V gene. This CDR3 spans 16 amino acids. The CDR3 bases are TGTGCCAGCAGCCCGGGTCCCCGCGGGGGGCGAACTGAAGCTTTCCTT. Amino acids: CASSPGPRGGRTEAFL.

The CDR3, as DNA: TGTGCCAGCAGCTTAAGCGGGGAGGGCTACGAGCAGTACTTC. Amino acid sequence: CASSLSGEGYEQYF. The chain links TRBV7-2 to TRBJ2-7; 7 nucleotides agree with TRBD2. V lost 2 bases, J lost 3 bases, and 4 bases stayed unmatched. Per the germline V gene, CDR1 is SGHTA and CDR2 is FQGNSA. The CDR3 covers 14 residues.

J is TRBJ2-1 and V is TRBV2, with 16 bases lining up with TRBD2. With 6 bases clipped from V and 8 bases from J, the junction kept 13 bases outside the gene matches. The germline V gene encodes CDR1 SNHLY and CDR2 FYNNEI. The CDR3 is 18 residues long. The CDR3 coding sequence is TGTGCCAGCAGCTACATTGAGGGACTAGCGGGGGGGCCCTATGAGCAGTTCTTC. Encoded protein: CASSYIEGLAGGPYEQFF.

CDR3 DNA sequence: TGTGCCAGCACCAAAATCCCGCGGAGTTACACCGGGGAGCTGTTTTTT. This codes for CASTKIPRSYTGELFF. The chain joins TRBV27 to TRBJ2-2; D is ambiguous. V was clipped by 7 bases and J by 3 bases, with 18 bases between them. Per the germline V gene, CDR1 is MNHEY and CDR2 is SMNVEV (reference sequence). The CDR3 is 16 residues long.

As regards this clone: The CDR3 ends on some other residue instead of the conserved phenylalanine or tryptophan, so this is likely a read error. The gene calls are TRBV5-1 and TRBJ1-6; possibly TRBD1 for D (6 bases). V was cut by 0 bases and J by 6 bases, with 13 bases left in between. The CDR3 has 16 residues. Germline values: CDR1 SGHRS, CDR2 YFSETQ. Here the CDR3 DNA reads TGCGCCAGCAGCTTGGGTTGGACAGATCTTAATTCACCCCTCCACATT. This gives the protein CASSLGWTDLNSPLHI.

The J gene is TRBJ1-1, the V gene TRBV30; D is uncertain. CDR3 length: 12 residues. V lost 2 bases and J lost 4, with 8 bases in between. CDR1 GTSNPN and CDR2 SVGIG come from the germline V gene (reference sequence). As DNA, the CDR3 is TGTGCCTGGAGTCGGGAGAGCACTGAAGCTTTCTTT. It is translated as CAWSRESTEAFF.

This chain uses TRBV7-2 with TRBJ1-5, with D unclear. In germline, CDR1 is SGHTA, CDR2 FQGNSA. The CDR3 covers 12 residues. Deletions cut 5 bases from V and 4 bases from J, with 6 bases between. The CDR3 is CASSTFNQPQHF. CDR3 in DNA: TGTGCCAGCAGCACATTTAATCAGCCCCAGCATTTT.

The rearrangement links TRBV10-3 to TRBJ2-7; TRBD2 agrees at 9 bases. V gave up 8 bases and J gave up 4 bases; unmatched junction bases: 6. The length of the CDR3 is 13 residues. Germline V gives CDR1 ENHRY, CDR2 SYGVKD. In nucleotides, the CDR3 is TGTGCCATCCAACTAGCGGGCCCTTACGAGCAGTACTTC. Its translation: CAIQLAGPYEQYF.

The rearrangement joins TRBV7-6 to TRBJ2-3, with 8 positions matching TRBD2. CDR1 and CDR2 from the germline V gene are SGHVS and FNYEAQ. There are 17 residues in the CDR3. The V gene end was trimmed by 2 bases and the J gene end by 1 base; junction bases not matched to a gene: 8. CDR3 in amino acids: CASSLLGLAGRTDTQYF. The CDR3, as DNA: TGTGCCAGCAGCTTATTAGGGCTAGCGGGCCGCACAGATACGCAGTATTTT.